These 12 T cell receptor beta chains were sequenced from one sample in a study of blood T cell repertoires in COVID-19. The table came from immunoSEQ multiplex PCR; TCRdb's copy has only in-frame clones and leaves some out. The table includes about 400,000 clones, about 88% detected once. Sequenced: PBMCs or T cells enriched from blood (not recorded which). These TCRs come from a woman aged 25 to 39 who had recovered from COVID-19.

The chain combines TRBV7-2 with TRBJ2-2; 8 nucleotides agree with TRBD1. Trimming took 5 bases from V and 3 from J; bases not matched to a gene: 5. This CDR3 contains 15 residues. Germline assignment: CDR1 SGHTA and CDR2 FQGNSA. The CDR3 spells CASSTRTGHTGELFF. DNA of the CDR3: TGTGCCAGCAGCACGCGGACAGGGCACACCGGGGAGCTGTTTTTT.

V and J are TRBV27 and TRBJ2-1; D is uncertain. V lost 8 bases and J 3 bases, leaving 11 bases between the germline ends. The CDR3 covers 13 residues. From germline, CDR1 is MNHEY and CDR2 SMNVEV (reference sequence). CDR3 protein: CASREPHYNEQFF. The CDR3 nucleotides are TGTGCCAGCCGTGAGCCCCACTACAATGAGCAGTTCTTC.

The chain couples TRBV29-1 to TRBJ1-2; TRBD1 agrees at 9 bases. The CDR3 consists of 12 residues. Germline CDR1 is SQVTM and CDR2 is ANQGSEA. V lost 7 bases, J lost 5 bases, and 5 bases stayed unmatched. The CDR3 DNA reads TGCAGCGCCCGGACAGGGGCGTATGGCTACACCTTC. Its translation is CSARTGAYGYTF.

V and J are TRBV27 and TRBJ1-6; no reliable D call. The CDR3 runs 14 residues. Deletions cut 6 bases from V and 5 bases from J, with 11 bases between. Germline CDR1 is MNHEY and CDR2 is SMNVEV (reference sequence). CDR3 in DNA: TGTGCCAGCAGGCTCCCTAGGAATAATTCACCCCTCCACTTT. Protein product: CASRLPRNNSPLHF.

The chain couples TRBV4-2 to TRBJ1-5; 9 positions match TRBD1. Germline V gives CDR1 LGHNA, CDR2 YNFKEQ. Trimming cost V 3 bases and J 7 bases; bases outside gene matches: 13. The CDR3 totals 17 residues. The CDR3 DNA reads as TGTGCCAGCAGCCAGGATAAGGGACAGGGTGCGGACCAGCCCCAGCATTTT. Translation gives CASSQDKGQGADQPQHF.

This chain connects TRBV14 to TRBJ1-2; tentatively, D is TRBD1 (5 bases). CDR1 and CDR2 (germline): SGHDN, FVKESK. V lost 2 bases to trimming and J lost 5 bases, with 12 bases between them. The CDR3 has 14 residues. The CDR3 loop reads CASSQFGGEYGYTF. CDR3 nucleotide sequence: TGTGCCAGCAGCCAATTCGGGGGAGAATATGGCTACACCTTC.

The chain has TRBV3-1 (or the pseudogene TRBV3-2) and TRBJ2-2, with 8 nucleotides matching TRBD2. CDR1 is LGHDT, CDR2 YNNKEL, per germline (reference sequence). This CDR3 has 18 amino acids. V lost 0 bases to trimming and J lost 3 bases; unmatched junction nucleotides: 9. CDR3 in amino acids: CASSQETRLASYTGELFF. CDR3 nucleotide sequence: TGTGCCAGCAGCCAAGAGACCAGACTAGCGTCATACACCGGGGAGCTGTTTTTT.

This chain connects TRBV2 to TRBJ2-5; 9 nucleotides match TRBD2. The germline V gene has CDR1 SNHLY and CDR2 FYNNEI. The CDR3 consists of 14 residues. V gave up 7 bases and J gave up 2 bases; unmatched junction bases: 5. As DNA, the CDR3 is TGTGCCAGCACCGGACTAGCGAGTCAAGAGACCCAGTACTTC. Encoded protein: CASTGLASQETQYF.

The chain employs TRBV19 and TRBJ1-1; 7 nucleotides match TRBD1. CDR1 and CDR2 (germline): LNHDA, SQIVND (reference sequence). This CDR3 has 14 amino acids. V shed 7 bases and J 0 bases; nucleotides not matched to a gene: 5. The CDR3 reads CASNWDSMNTEAFF. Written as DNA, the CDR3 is TGTGCCAGTAATTGGGACAGTATGAACACTGAAGCTTTCTTT. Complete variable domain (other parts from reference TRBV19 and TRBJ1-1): DGGITQSPKYLFRKEGQNVTLSCEQNLNHDAMYWYRQDPGQGLRLIYYSQIVNDFQKGDIAEGYSVSREKKESFPLTVTSAQKNPTAFYLCASNWDSMNTEAFFGQGTRLTVV.

CDR3 DNA sequence: TGTGCCAGCAGGGCGGGGCTGAGGTCCTACAATGAGCAGTTCTTC. Translating gives CASRAGLRSYNEQFF. This chain connects TRBV6-5 to TRBJ2-1, with D perhaps TRBD2 (6 bases). The CDR3 has 15 residues. Looked up from germline, CDR1 is MNHEY and CDR2 is SVGAGI. V lost 6 bases and J 1 base, leaving 13 bases between the germline ends.

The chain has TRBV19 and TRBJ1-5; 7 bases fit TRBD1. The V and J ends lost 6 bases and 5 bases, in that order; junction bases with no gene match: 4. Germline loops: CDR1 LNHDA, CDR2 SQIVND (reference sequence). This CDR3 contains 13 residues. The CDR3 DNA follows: TGTGCCAGTAGCCCAGGGGGATATCAGCCCCAGCATTTT. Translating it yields CASSPGGYQPQHF.

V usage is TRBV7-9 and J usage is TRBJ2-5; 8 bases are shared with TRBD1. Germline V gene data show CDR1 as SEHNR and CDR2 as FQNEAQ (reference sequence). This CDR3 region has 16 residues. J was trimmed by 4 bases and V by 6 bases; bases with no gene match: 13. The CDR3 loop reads CASRPSPGQGRETQYF. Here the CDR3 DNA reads TGTGCCAGCAGACCCAGCCCCGGACAGGGTCGAGAGACCCAGTACTTC. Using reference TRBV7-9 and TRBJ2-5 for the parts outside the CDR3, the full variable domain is DTGVSQNPRHKITKRGQNVTFRCDPISEHNRLYWYRQTLGQGPEFLTYFQNEAQLEKSRLLSDRFSAERPKGSFSTLEIQRTEQGDSAMYLCASRPSPGQGRETQYFGPGTRLLVL.